One and the same sample provided the 17 T cell receptor beta chains below, sequenced in a study of T-cell memory formation after mild COVID-19. TCRdb ran MiXCR on the 5' RACE reads and lists one entry per CDR3 protein. This sample has 170,000 or so distinct CDR3 sequences; around a fifth occur once, and the top ten carry roughly 23%. Sequenced sample: PBMCs or a T cell subset sorted from them (not recorded which). All receptors derive from an adult woman who had mild COVID-19 (a few samples of this study predate the infection). Cell type and time point are not known.

The rearrangement joins TRBV20-1 to TRBJ1-1; a possible D gene is TRBD1 (5 bases). V dropped 1 base and J dropped 6 bases, with 18 bases sitting between them. Germline V CDR1 and CDR2: DFQATT, SNEGSKA (reference sequence). This CDR3 contains 15 residues. The DNA for the CDR3 is TGCAGTGCTAGAGTTAGGGGAGGGTCGTTTTCTGAAGCTTTCTTT. Its protein product is CSARVRGGSFSEAFF.

The chain uses TRBV5-5 and TRBJ1-1; D is uncertain. The V end lost 5 bases, the J end lost 0 bases, and 11 bases lay between the germline ends. The CDR3 length is 14 residues. Germline V gives CDR1 SGHKS, CDR2 YYEKEE (reference sequence). The CDR3 sequence is CASSSTLLNTEAFF. The CDR3 coding sequence is TGTGCCAGCAGTTCCACGCTCCTGAACACTGAAGCTTTCTTT.

CDR3 loop: CASSVGHLSNTGELFF. The CDR3 DNA sequence: TGTGCCAGCAGTGTGGGACACTTATCGAACACCGGGGAGCTGTTTTTT. V and J are TRBV6-1 and TRBJ2-2, with TRBD1 as a possible D gene (6 bases). Germline CDR1 is MNHNS and CDR2 is SASEGT. This CDR3 is built from 16 residues. V dropped 4 bases and J dropped 0 bases, with 12 bases sitting between them.

This clonotype came up a few times. The CDR3 nucleotides read TGTGCCAGCAGTCCTGAAGCTTTCTTT. Protein product: CASSPEAFF. V and J are TRBV7-8 and TRBJ1-1; no clear D. Per germline, CDR1 SGHVS and CDR2 FQNEAQ. This CDR3 has 9 amino acids. The V gene lost 6 bases and the J gene lost 6 bases, with 2 bases spanning the gap.

A single count supports this clonotype. The chain carries TRBV4-2 and TRBJ2-2, with 9 nucleotides matching TRBD2. CDR1 and CDR2 from the germline V gene are LGHNA and YNFKEQ. The ends lost 8 bases at V and 3 bases at J; junction bases unmatched: 4. This CDR3 has 14 amino acids. CDR3 DNA: TGTGCCAGCCGTAGCGGGAGACACACCGGGGAGCTGTTTTTT. It specifies CASRSGRHTGELFF.

This clonotype was detected a few times. CDR3 bases: TGCGCCAGCAATCTACTCCCGACTAGCGGGGGGGCGCGTGTCATAGATACGCAGTATTTT. Translation: CASNLLPTSGGARVIDTQYF. The chain couples TRBV10-2 to TRBJ2-3; TRBD2 matches 14 bases. Germline CDR1 and CDR2: WSHSY and SAAADI. The CDR3 loop spans 20 amino acids. The V gene end was trimmed by 7 bases and the J gene end by 5 bases; junction bases not matched to a gene: 20.

This clonotype was counted between two and nine times. This chain's CDR3 is CSVEEQGSYEQYF. CDR3 bases: TGCAGCGTTGAAGAACAGGGCTCCTACGAGCAGTACTTC. The chain links TRBV29-1 to TRBJ2-7; D might be TRBD1 (6 bases). The CDR3 covers 13 residues. In germline, CDR1 is SQVTM, CDR2 ANQGSEA. V gave up 0 bases and J gave up 0 bases, with 6 bases separating them.

The rearrangement links TRBV5-1 to TRBJ1-2; unclear D gene. Germline V gene lookup returns CDR1 SGHRS and CDR2 YFSETQ. Trimming removed 3 bases at V and 5 bases at J, with 11 bases between. CDR3 length: 13 amino acids. CDR3 sequence: CASSSPGEYGYTF. The CDR3 coding sequence is TGCGCCAGCAGCTCCCCCGGGGAATATGGCTACACCTTC.

DNA for the CDR3: TGTGCCAGCAGCAGTCCGGGACTCCACCTGGTCCCCACAGATACGCAGTATTTT. Its translation is CASSSPGLHLVPTDTQYF. The rearrangement joins TRBV7-9 to TRBJ2-3; D is possibly TRBD2 (6 bases). The CDR3 runs 18 residues. Trimming removed 5 bases from V and 2 bases from J, with 23 bases in between. Per germline, CDR1 SEHNR and CDR2 FQNEAQ (reference sequence).

CDR3 coding DNA: TGTGCCAGCAGCTTAGCTGTCCGAGGGGGCGAGCAGTACTTC. It encodes CASSLAVRGGEQYF. The chain has TRBV5-5 and TRBJ2-7, with a possible D match to TRBD1 (6 bases). The V end was cut by 2 bases, the J end by 6 bases, with 15 bases between. This CDR3 contains 14 residues. Germline V gene lookup returns CDR1 SGHKS and CDR2 YYEKEE (reference sequence).

This clonotype has only a few counts. The chain is built from TRBV25-1 and TRBJ2-5; D possibly corresponds to TRBD2 (6 bases). The CDR3 covers 13 residues. The germline V and J ends were trimmed by 5 bases and 1 base, with 8 bases remaining between them. Per germline, CDR1 MGHDK and CDR2 SYGVNS. The CDR3 loop is CASSRDFQETQYF. CDR3 nucleotides: TGTGCCAGCAGTAGGGACTTCCAAGAGACCCAGTACTTC.

The chain carries TRBV6-2 or TRBV6-3 and TRBJ2-6, with D possibly matching TRBD1 (6 bases). The V gene's germline CDR1 is MNHEY and CDR2 SVGEGT. V was trimmed by 6 bases and J by 2 bases, leaving 14 bases between them. CDR3 length: 16 residues. The CDR3 DNA reads TGTGCCAGCAGGCTGACAGGCACTACTGGGGCCAACGTCCTGACTTTC. It specifies CASRLTGTTGANVLTF.

This clonotype was seen a few times. The V call is TRBV29-1, the J call TRBJ2-1, with D perhaps TRBD1 (5 bases). V shed 6 bases and J shed 8 bases, with 11 bases lying between them. The V gene's germline CDR1 is SQVTM and CDR2 ANQGSEA. CDR3 length equals 11 residues. As DNA, the CDR3 is TGCAGCGTCGGCGACAGTTATGAGCAGTTCTTC. This sequence encodes CSVGDSYEQFF.

This chain links TRBV6-1 with TRBJ2-1, with D possibly being TRBD1 (6 bases). Per the germline V gene, CDR1 is MNHNS and CDR2 is SASEGT. V lost 9 bases, J lost 7 bases, and 16 bases lay in between. CDR3 length: 13 amino acids. CDR3 amino acids: CASGGRVWNEQFF. The CDR3 nucleotides are TGTGCCAGTGGGGGCAGGGTTTGGAATGAGCAGTTCTTC.

Only a few counts were recorded for this clonotype. V and J are TRBV6-5 and TRBJ2-1, with 8 bases matching TRBD2. The J segment lost 2 bases and the V segment lost 1 base, leaving 4 bases of the junction unmatched. CDR1 is MNHEY and CDR2 is SVGAGI in the germline V gene. The CDR3 extends over 16 amino acids. The CDR3 protein is CASSYLPGGPYNEQFF. In nucleotides, the CDR3 is TGTGCCAGCAGTTACTTACCGGGAGGGCCCTACAATGAGCAGTTCTTC.

To note about this clonotype: At one of its ends the junction is not consistent with the germline gene, which may arise from a read error. This chain uses TRBV5-1 with TRBJ1-1, with D hard to call. The germline CDR1 and CDR2 sequences are SGHRS and YFSETQ. CDR3 length: 13 amino acids. The DNA of the CDR3 is TGCGACAGCACCGGGCCGGACGGAACTGAAGCTTTCTTT. It encodes CDSTGPDGTEAFF.

This chain joins TRBV12-3 or TRBV12-4 and TRBJ2-3; D is possibly TRBD2 (7 bases). CDR3 length: 13 residues. Trimming took off 6 bases at V and 9 bases at J, with 16 bases between the two ends. The CDR3 DNA follows: TGTGCCAGCAGCGGGGGGTGGGGGCAGACGCAGTATTTT. Its protein is CASSGGWGQTQYF.